What follows is one TCR beta chain and its context. Antigen unknown. This CDR3 comprises 15 residues. This entry comes from a study of post-analysis software for immune sequencing data. Overall study findings and caveats: The normalized Chao1 diversity of multiple sclerosis patients was significantly lower than that of controls. Higher frequency in patients than in controls was seen for roughly 5 TRBV segments, with TRBV5-6, TRBV5-1 and TRBV20-1 among them.

Unique molecular identifiers were built into the TCR beta cDNA libraries. Using its own MiXCR run on the PCR reads, TCRdb lists one record per CDR3 protein. Of under 650,000 distinct CDR3 sequences listed, roughly 45% were seen once; the top ten hold around 1.7%. Sequencing was performed on blood. The chain carries TRBV12-3 or TRBV12-4 and TRBJ2-4, with D possibly TRBD2 on 7 matching bases. The last part of the DNA fits TRBJ2-7 better; the J call may be wrong. This TCR derives from a girl aged 10-17 years with multiple sclerosis. The CDR3 region is CASSSGGRGQYEQYF. In DNA, the CDR3 is TGTGCCAGCAGCTCCGGGGGGCGGGGGCAATACGAGCAGTACTTC.